The subject of this entry is one T cell receptor beta chain. Its specificity is unknown. Primers for the PCR totalled 60 Vbeta and 13 Jbeta. TCRdb keeps only in-frame clones here, not all; method: immunoSEQ multiplex PCR. The sample has under 200,000 clones, about 12% seen once. The data derive from a study of cytomegalovirus exposure and HLA in healthy donors. Findings and caveats of the study: Most TCR sequences showed up rarely, but some public TCRs showed up in many donors.

This receptor was obtained from a man in his forties or fifties in good health and CMV-seropositive. The sequenced material came from PBMCs.

CDR3 region: CASSRDTKNTEAFF. For the CDR3, the DNA is TGTGCCAGCTCACGGGACACTAAGAACACTGAAGCTTTCTTT. J is TRBJ1-1 and V is TRBV18, with a tentative D call TRBD1 (6 bases). V was trimmed by 4 bases and J by 1 base, leaving 10 bases between them. In germline, CDR1 is KGHSH, CDR2 LQKENI. The CDR3 runs 14 residues. Looking up the rest from reference TRBV18 and TRBJ1-1 gives the full variable domain: NAGVMQNPRHLVRRRGQEARLRCSPMKGHSHVYWYRQLPEEGLKFMVYLQKENIIDESGMPKERFSAEFPKEGPSILRIQQVVRGDSAAYFCASSRDTKNTEAFFGQGTRLTVV.